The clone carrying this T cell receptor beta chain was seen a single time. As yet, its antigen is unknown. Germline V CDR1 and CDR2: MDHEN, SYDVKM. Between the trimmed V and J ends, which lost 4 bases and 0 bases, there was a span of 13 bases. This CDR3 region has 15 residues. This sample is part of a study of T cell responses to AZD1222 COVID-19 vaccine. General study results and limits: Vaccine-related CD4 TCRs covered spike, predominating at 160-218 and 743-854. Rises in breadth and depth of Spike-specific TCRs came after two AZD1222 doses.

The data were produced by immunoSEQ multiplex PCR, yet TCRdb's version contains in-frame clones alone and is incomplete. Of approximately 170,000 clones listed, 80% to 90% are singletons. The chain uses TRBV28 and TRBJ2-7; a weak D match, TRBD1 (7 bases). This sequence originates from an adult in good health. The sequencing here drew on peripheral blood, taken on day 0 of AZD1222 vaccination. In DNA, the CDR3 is TGTGCCAGCAGTTCCCGACAGGGAGGCTCCTACGAGCAGTACTTC. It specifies CASSSRQGGSYEQYF.